One sample yielded the 27 T cell receptor beta chains listed below, sequenced in a study of blood T cell repertoires in COVID-19. Profiled with immunoSEQ multiplex PCR; TCRdb holds only in-frame clones, not every one. The sample consists of some 380,000 clones, around 90% of them appearing once. The sequencing input was peripheral blood. These receptors were collected from a man aged 18 to 35 with active or convalescent COVID-19.

This CDR3 is CASSQSRSGRNHNEQFF. CDR3 coding DNA: TGCGCCAGCAGCCAAAGTCGGAGTGGAAGAAACCACAATGAGCAGTTCTTC. The chain joins TRBV4-1 to TRBJ2-1; D gene uncertain. This CDR3 comprises 17 residues. V shed 2 bases and J shed 5 bases, with 19 bases lying between them. The germline V gene encodes CDR1 MGHRA and CDR2 YSYEKL.

The rearrangement links TRBV4-3 to TRBJ1-2; D is undetermined. This CDR3 region has 13 residues. The germline V and J ends were trimmed by 0 bases and 8 bases, with 10 bases remaining between them. Germline assignment: CDR1 LGHNA and CDR2 YSLEER. The CDR3 sequence: CASSQDGGGGYTF. For the CDR3, the DNA is TGCGCCAGCAGCCAAGATGGAGGTGGCGGCTACACCTTC.

The rearrangement uses TRBV13 and TRBJ2-1; 11 bases match TRBD2. Trimming at V came to 5 bases and at J to 1 base, leaving 13 bases not matched to a gene. Germline lookup yields CDR1 PRHDT and CDR2 FYEKMQ (reference sequence). The length of the CDR3 is 19 residues. CDR3 protein: CASSLPGLAEARSYNEQFF. CDR3 DNA: TGTGCCAGCAGCCTCCCGGGACTAGCGGAGGCCAGGTCCTACAATGAGCAGTTCTTC. Based on the CDR3 plus reference TRBV13 and TRBJ2-1, the full variable domain is AAGVIQSPRHLIKEKRETATLKCYPIPRHDTVYWYQQGPGQDPQFLISFYEKMQSDKGSIPDRFSAQQFSDYHSELNMSSLELGDSALYFCASSLPGLAEARSYNEQFFGPGTRLTVL.

J is TRBJ2-2 and V is TRBV11-1, with 8 bases fitting TRBD1. CDR1 and CDR2 (germline): SGHAT, FQDESV (reference sequence). This CDR3 has 16 residues. Trimming took 6 bases from V and 4 from J; bases not matched to a gene: 10. The DNA of the CDR3 is TGTGCCAGCAGACCCCCTTCCCAGGGGGCCACCGGGGAGCTGTTTTTT. Translating it yields CASRPPSQGATGELFF.

The rearrangement joins TRBV5-1 to TRBJ2-5; the D gene is possibly TRBD2 (5 bases). This CDR3 region has 13 residues. CDR1 and CDR2 from the germline V gene are SGHRS and YFSETQ. V lost 5 bases and J lost 5, with 13 bases in between. The CDR3: CASSFAGRETQYF. As DNA, the CDR3 is TGCGCCAGCAGTTTCGCGGGTCGGGAGACCCAGTACTTC.

This chain uses TRBV6-4 with TRBJ2-1; possibly TRBD2 for D (6 bases). Trimming shortened V by 3 bases and J by 2 bases, and 11 bases separated the two germline ends. The CDR3 spans 15 residues. Germline CDR1 reads MRHNA; CDR2 reads SNTAGT. The CDR3 loop reads CASSESGYAYNEQFF. The CDR3 nucleotides read TGTGCCAGCAGTGAAAGCGGGTACGCCTACAATGAGCAGTTCTTC.

V usage is TRBV19 and J usage is TRBJ2-7; 12 bases fit TRBD2. The ends lost 5 bases at V and 3 bases at J; junction bases unmatched: 2. The CDR3 is made up of 14 amino acids. Germline CDR1 is LNHDA and CDR2 is SQIVND (reference sequence). CDR3 loop: CASSRGLAGYEQYF. CDR3 nucleotide sequence: TGTGCCAGTAGTCGGGGACTAGCGGGCTACGAGCAGTACTTC.

The chain has TRBV5-1 and TRBJ2-3, with TRBD2 identical over 8 bases. Losses at the gene ends were 2 bases for V and 1 base for J; bases not matched to a gene: 12. CDR3 length equals 18 residues. The germline gives CDR1 SGHRS, CDR2 YFSETQ. In nucleotides, the CDR3 is TGCGCCAGCAGCTTTCTCCCCCTAGGGCGGGGGGGCACAGATACGCAGTATTTT. Protein: CASSFLPLGRGGTDTQYF.

The V gene is TRBV9, the J gene TRBJ2-7; maybe TRBD1 (8 bases). Germline V gene lookup returns CDR1 SGDLS and CDR2 YYNGEE. CDR3 length: 15 amino acids. V was trimmed by 3 bases and J by 2 bases, leaving 15 bases between them. The CDR3 sequence: CASSEGGGQAYEQYF. CDR3 DNA sequence: TGTGCCAGCAGCGAAGGGGGGGGACAGGCCTACGAGCAGTACTTC.

There are a few counts of this clone. The CDR3 here is CASSLERAGGAFWSPLHF. The CDR3 DNA sequence: TGCGCCAGCAGCCTGGAGAGGGCGGGGGGCGCGTTTTGGTCACCCCTCCACTTT. The V call is TRBV4-3, the J call TRBJ1-6; D possibly corresponds to TRBD1 (6 bases). Germline V gene data show CDR1 as LGHNA and CDR2 as YSLEER. V dropped 4 bases and J dropped 10 bases, with 26 bases sitting between them. The CDR3 length is 18 residues.

This chain links TRBV27 with TRBJ1-1; the match to TRBD1 covers 8 bases. Trimming cost V 5 bases and J 8 bases; bases outside gene matches: 10. The germline gives CDR1 MNHEY, CDR2 SMNVEV (reference sequence). CDR3 size: 14 residues. The DNA of the CDR3 is TGTGCCAGCAGTAGCCGAGTTTGGGACAGGGAAGCTTTCTTT. Encoded protein: CASSSRVWDREAFF.

This clone was recorded a few times. The chain couples TRBV7-2 to TRBJ1-2, with TRBD1 matching over 9 bases. Per germline, CDR1 SGHTA and CDR2 FQGNSA. The junction had 5 bases not matched to a gene; V was cut back by 6 bases and J by 3 bases. CDR3 size: 14 residues. The CDR3 bases are TGTGCCAGCAGTTGGACAGGGGCGGACTATGGCTACACCTTC. This translates into CASSWTGADYGYTF. Full variable domain (remainder filled in from reference TRBV7-2 and TRBJ1-2): GAGVSQSPSNKVTEKGKDVELRCDPISGHTALYWYRQSLGQGLEFLIYFQGNSAPDKSGLPSDRFSAERTGGSVSTLTIQRTQQEDSAVYLCASSWTGADYGYTFGSGTRLTVV.

Here the CDR3 reads CASSAPGDWNTIYF. The CDR3 region has the DNA TGTGCCAGCAGCGCCCCGGGGGATTGGAACACCATATATTTT. The chain joins TRBV11-2 to TRBJ1-3, with D maybe TRBD1 (5 bases). The CDR3 is made up of 14 amino acids. The germline V gene has CDR1 SGHAT and CDR2 FQNNGV. The ends were cut back, 5 bases at V and 7 bases at J, with 15 bases in the middle.

V usage is TRBV4-1 and J usage is TRBJ1-4; 7 nucleotides match TRBD1. Germline lookup yields CDR1 MGHRA and CDR2 YSYEKL. The CDR3 contains 14 residues. The V and J ends lost 2 bases and 7 bases, in that order; junction bases with no gene match: 4. CDR3 DNA sequence: TGCGCCAGCAGCCAACCGACAGGGTTTGAAAAACTGTTTTTT. Protein: CASSQPTGFEKLFF.

The J gene is TRBJ1-2, the V gene TRBV6-5, with a tentative D call TRBD1 (5 bases). The V end lost 2 bases, the J end lost 4 bases, and 14 bases lay between the germline ends. The CDR3 length is 15 residues. CDR1 is MNHEY, CDR2 SVGAGI, per germline. The CDR3 sequence is CASSYGAGNGYGYTF. Here the CDR3 DNA reads TGTGCCAGCAGTTACGGGGCAGGGAACGGCTATGGCTACACCTTC.

This clone appeared a single time. V gene TRBV6-5 combines with J gene TRBJ1-2, with D maybe TRBD1 (5 bases). The CDR3 has 14 amino acids. Between the trimmed V and J ends, which lost 2 bases and 2 bases, there was a span of 9 bases. CDR1 is MNHEY and CDR2 is SVGAGI in the germline V gene. The CDR3 sequence is CASSYGQGNYGYTF. The CDR3 DNA is TGTGCCAGCAGTTACGGGCAGGGCAACTATGGCTACACCTTC.

The chain joins TRBV6-5 to TRBJ1-3; D is uncertain. This CDR3 spans 13 amino acids. V was cut by 4 bases and J by 6 bases, with 10 bases left in between. Germline-derived CDR1 and CDR2 are MNHEY and SVGAGI. CDR3 nucleotides: TGTGCCAGCAGTTCTCTATTCGAAAACACCATATATTTT. This translates into CASSSLFENTIYF.

The rearrangement links TRBV9 to TRBJ2-2, with D hard to call. This CDR3 contains 12 residues. Germline assignment: CDR1 SGDLS and CDR2 YYNGEE. V dropped 4 bases and J dropped 7 bases, with 8 bases sitting between them. CDR3 nucleotide sequence: TGTGCCAGCAGCTCCCTCCTCGGGGAGCTGTTTTTT. It yields the protein CASSSLLGELFF.

This sequence joins TRBV30 and TRBJ1-4; 7 positions match TRBD1. The V segment lost 2 bases and the J segment 6 bases; nucleotides outside the gene matches: 9. This CDR3 region has 15 residues. CDR1 and CDR2 from the germline V gene are GTSNPN and SVGIG (reference sequence). The CDR3 here is CAWSSYRGEYEKLFF. CDR3 in DNA: TGTGCCTGGAGTTCATACAGGGGAGAGTATGAAAAACTGTTTTTT. Full variable domain (remainder filled in from reference TRBV30 and TRBJ1-4): SQTIHQWPATLVQPVGSPLSLECTVEGTSNPNLYWYRQAAGRGLQLLFYSVGIGQISSEVPQNLSASRPQDRQFILSSKKLLLSDSGFYLCAWSSYRGEYEKLFFGSGTQLSVL.

The chain recombines TRBV6-5 with TRBJ2-2; the D gene is possibly TRBD2 (5 bases). Germline-derived CDR1 and CDR2 are MNHEY and SVGAGI. Trimming removed 8 bases at V and 6 bases at J, with 13 bases between. The CDR3 runs 13 residues. The CDR3 spells CASGGLTSGELFF. CDR3 DNA: TGTGCCAGCGGAGGACTTACCTCCGGGGAGCTGTTTTTT.

The chain recombines TRBV4-3 with TRBJ1-4, with TRBD1 identical over 10 bases. Germline loops: CDR1 LGHNA, CDR2 YSLEER. V shed 0 bases and J 6 bases; nucleotides not matched to a gene: 7. This CDR3 spans 17 amino acids. The CDR3 here is CASSQDPPDRGHEKLFF. CDR3 nucleotide sequence: TGCGCCAGCAGCCAAGATCCCCCCGACAGGGGGCATGAAAAACTGTTTTTT.

The chain recombines TRBV2 with TRBJ2-1, with TRBD2 matching 9 bases. There are 15 residues in the CDR3. Trimming cost V 7 bases and J 7 bases; bases outside gene matches: 11. The germline gives CDR1 SNHLY, CDR2 FYNNEI. CDR3 sequence: CASTKRGAGINEQFF. The CDR3, as DNA: TGTGCCAGCACCAAGCGGGGGGCTGGGATAAATGAGCAGTTCTTC.

The chain carries TRBV28 and TRBJ2-5, with TRBD1 matching over 9 bases. The V gene end was trimmed by 7 bases and the J gene end by 1 base; junction bases not matched to a gene: 7. CDR3 length: 15 residues. Germline V gene sequence: CDR1 MDHEN, CDR2 SYDVKM. CDR3 loop: CASKDRGRPQETQYF. The DNA of the CDR3 is TGTGCCAGCAAGGACAGGGGACGGCCCCAAGAGACCCAGTACTTC.

V usage is TRBV21-1 and J usage is TRBJ2-1; the table gives TRBD2 as D, unverified against the DNA. TRBV21-1 is designated a pseudogene. The CDR3 is 17 amino acids. The CDR3 bases are TGTGCCAGCAGCAAGTTGCGGCGGGAGAGGTCCTACAATGAGCAGTTCTTC. This sequence encodes CASSKLRRERSYNEQFF.

This chain uses TRBV28 with TRBJ1-2; TRBD1 agrees at 10 bases. Germline V gives CDR1 MDHEN, CDR2 SYDVKM. V lost 4 bases, J lost 7 bases, and 9 bases stayed unmatched. The CDR3 runs to 15 residues. CDR3 bases: TGTGCCAGCAGTTCGGCCGGGACAGGGGTTAGTGGCTACACCTTC. As protein: CASSSAGTGVSGYTF.

The rearrangement uses TRBV5-8 and TRBJ2-5, with TRBD1 matching over 10 bases. CDR3 length: 14 amino acids. CDR1 and CDR2 (germline): SGHTS, YDEGEE. J lost 4 bases, V lost 2 bases, and 2 bases had no gene match. DNA for the CDR3: TGTGCCAGCAGCTTATGGACAGGGGGAGAGACCCAGTACTTC. Its translation: CASSLWTGGETQYF.

This chain joins TRBV2 and TRBJ2-2; perhaps TRBD2 as D (6 bases). Germline values: CDR1 SNHLY, CDR2 FYNNEI. The CDR3 totals 17 residues. The V gene lost 3 bases and the J gene lost 6 bases, with 20 bases spanning the gap. This CDR3 is CASSEEVSGVGSGELFF. Written as DNA, the CDR3 is TGTGCCAGCAGTGAGGAGGTTTCGGGAGTGGGGTCCGGGGAGCTGTTTTTT.